What follows are 27 T cell receptor beta chains derived from one specimen sequenced in a study of metastatic and nonmetastatic thyroid tumors. Until they underwent thyroid surgery, no patient had received any treatment. TCRdb redid the clone calls on the PCR reads using MiXCR. The sample has 40,000 to 55,000 clones; roughly 15% are singletons. Material: blood. Receptor source: a female donor with papillary thyroid cancer or a benign thyroid nodule (not recorded which). Some clones in this sample may be carry-over from other donors' samples.

In its sample, this clone was seen many times. V usage is TRBV6-5 and J usage is TRBJ1-1, with TRBD1 matching 8 bases. Germline CDR1 MNHEY, CDR2 SVGAGI. The CDR3 runs 16 residues. The V and J ends lost 0 bases and 4 bases, in that order; junction bases with no gene match: 7. CDR3 bases: TGTGCCAGCAGTTACTCCGGGACAGGTTTGGTCACTGAAGCTTTCTTT. Translating gives CASSYSGTGLVTEAFF.

The J gene is TRBJ2-1, the V gene TRBV27; the D gene is possibly TRBD2 (6 bases). Germline values: CDR1 MNHEY, CDR2 SMNVEV (reference sequence). V dropped 7 bases and J dropped 7 bases, with 20 bases sitting between them. There are 15 residues in the CDR3. CDR3 loop: CASILARGIANEQFF. The CDR3 nucleotides are TGTGCCAGCATTCTCGCTCGCGGGATAGCGAATGAGCAGTTCTTC.

This clone was seen repeatedly, ten times or more. The chain recombines TRBV10-3 with TRBJ2-7, with TRBD2 matching over 9 bases. The CDR3 totals 15 residues. Germline CDR1 reads ENHRY; CDR2 reads SYGVKD. The V and J ends lost 1 base and 5 bases, in that order; junction bases with no gene match: 6. In nucleotides, the CDR3 is TGTGCCATCAGTGAGTTGCAGACTAGCGGCAACGAGCAGTACTTC. Translating gives CAISELQTSGNEQYF.

This clone showed up many times. This rearrangement joins TRBV27 to TRBJ2-1; D unclear. Trimming left V 7 bases short and J 7 bases short, with 20 bases between. Germline CDR1 MNHEY, CDR2 SMNVEV (reference sequence). The length of the CDR3 is 15 residues. The CDR3 loop reads CASITPTFPGNEQFF. The CDR3 DNA sequence: TGTGCCAGCATCACTCCAACGTTCCCCGGGAATGAGCAGTTCTTC.

In its sample, this clone was seen once. This sequence joins TRBV30 and TRBJ2-1, with 8 bases fitting TRBD2. Germline trimming cut 3 bases from V and 2 bases from J; bases unmatched to any gene: 12. Germline CDR1 is GTSNPN and CDR2 is SVGIG (reference sequence). CDR3 length: 17 amino acids. CDR3 protein: CAWSTGSGSNPYNEQFF. In DNA form, the CDR3 reads TGTGCCTGGAGCACCGGGAGCGGGAGCAATCCCTACAATGAGCAGTTCTTC. Looking up the rest from reference TRBV30 and TRBJ2-1 gives the full variable domain: SQTIHQWPATLVQPVGSPLSLECTVEGTSNPNLYWYRQAAGRGLQLLFYSVGIGQISSEVPQNLSASRPQDRQFILSSKKLLLSDSGFYLCAWSTGSGSNPYNEQFFGPGTRLTVL.

There are many counts of this clone. The V call is TRBV7-6, the J call TRBJ2-3; 7 positions agree with TRBD2. There are 18 residues in the CDR3. Germline assignment: CDR1 SGHVS and CDR2 FNYEAQ. J gave up 5 bases and V 1 base, and 15 bases lay outside the gene matches. CDR3 nucleotides: TGTGCCAGCAGCTTAGTGAAGAGTCTGGGGGAGGGCCGAGATACGCAGTATTTT. It yields the protein CASSLVKSLGEGRDTQYF.

The sample holds many counts of this clone. This chain joins TRBV9 and TRBJ2-5; perhaps TRBD2 as D (5 bases). This CDR3 contains 15 residues. CDR1 and CDR2 (germline): SGDLS, YYNGEE. Trimming cost V 0 bases and J 2 bases, with 11 bases left between them. The DNA for the CDR3 is TGTGCCAGCAGCGTAGGGGCGGACTTACAAGAGACCCAGTACTTC. Protein product: CASSVGADLQETQYF.

This clone was detected once. This chain connects TRBV5-1 to TRBJ1-2; D perhaps matches TRBD1 (6 bases). Per the germline V gene, CDR1 is SGHRS and CDR2 is YFSETQ. CDR3 length: 13 residues. With 2 bases removed from V and 4 bases from J, the gap between germline ends came to 9 bases. The CDR3 DNA is TGCGCCAGCAGCTTCAGGGGCGGCTATGGCTACACCTTC. Amino acid sequence: CASSFRGGYGYTF.

At least ten counts were recorded for this clone. The chain is built from TRBV20-1 and TRBJ2-7; D unresolved. Between the trimmed V and J ends, which lost 6 bases and 6 bases, there was a span of 21 bases. This CDR3 has 14 residues. CDR1 is DFQATT, CDR2 SNEGSKA, per germline (reference sequence). Written as DNA, the CDR3 is TGCAGTGCCCTACGAGAGGATTCGGCAGGCGAGCAGTACTTC. Protein: CSALREDSAGEQYF.

This clone was observed at least ten times. This chain uses TRBV20-1 with TRBJ2-6; TRBD2 aligns across 7 bases. Trimming took 2 bases from V and 0 from J; bases not matched to a gene: 10. The CDR3 contains 18 residues. CDR1 is DFQATT and CDR2 is SNEGSKA in the germline V gene (reference sequence). The CDR3, as DNA: TGCAGTGCTAGATACGGCCTAGCGGAGGACTCTGGGGCCAACGTCCTGACTTTC. Translation gives CSARYGLAEDSGANVLTF.

The V and J genes are TRBV24-1 and TRBJ2-5, with TRBD2 matching 10 bases. The CDR3 is made up of 17 amino acids. The germline CDR1 and CDR2 sequences are KGHDR and SFDVKD. V shed 6 bases, J shed 2 bases, and the junction held 11 bases outside the gene matches. CDR3 residues: CATSHPELAGIQETQYF. CDR3 in DNA: TGTGCCACCAGTCACCCGGAACTAGCGGGAATACAAGAGACCCAGTACTTC.

This clone was observed at least ten times. At one of its ends the junction is not consistent with the germline gene, which may arise from a read error. The chain uses TRBV2 and TRBJ2-7; D perhaps matches TRBD1 (5 bases). The CDR3 totals 13 residues. Germline assignment: CDR1 SNHLY and CDR2 FYNNEI. The chain's CDR3 is CASREGEDYEQYF. The CDR3 nucleotides are TGTGCCAGCAGGGAAGGGGAAGACTACGAGCAGTACTTC.

This clone has ten or more counts. The chain is built from TRBV20-1 and TRBJ1-2; 7 bases match TRBD1. Germline trimming cut 5 bases from V and 4 bases from J; bases unmatched to any gene: 7. The CDR3 loop spans 13 amino acids. Germline V CDR1 and CDR2: DFQATT, SNEGSKA (reference sequence). The CDR3: CSAATDRAYGYTF. The CDR3 DNA sequence: TGCAGTGCTGCCACCGACAGGGCCTATGGCTACACCTTC.

A few counts support this clone. One end of the junction does not line up with germline, which may come from a read error. J is TRBJ2-1 and V is TRBV12-3 or TRBV12-4; TRBD1 matches at 10 bases. This CDR3 has 15 residues. The CDR3 is CASSRRDRGSNEQSF. The CDR3 DNA reads as TGTGCCAGCAGTCGACGGGACAGGGGATCAAATGAGCAGTCCTTC.

The V and J genes are TRBV7-9 and TRBJ1-2; D unclear. CDR3 size: 13 residues. Germline V gene lookup returns CDR1 SEHNR and CDR2 FQNEAQ (reference sequence). Between the trimmed V and J ends, which lost 5 bases and 4 bases, there was a span of 11 bases. CDR3 loop: CASSAGMAYGYTF. The CDR3 DNA reads TGTGCCAGCAGCGCCGGGATGGCCTATGGCTACACCTTC.

This clone was detected only a few times. The chain is built from TRBV5-4 and TRBJ2-2; possible D gene TRBD2, 7 bases. This CDR3 has 14 amino acids. V was shortened by 0 bases and J by 7 bases, with 10 bases between the two germline ends. Germline lookup yields CDR1 SGHNT and CDR2 YYREEE (reference sequence). CDR3 amino acids: CASSLGGGSGELFF. For the CDR3, the DNA is TGTGCCAGCAGCTTGGGGGGGGGCAGCGGGGAGCTGTTTTTT.

The table lists this clone with many counts. The chain employs TRBV2 and TRBJ2-5; 7 nucleotides agree with TRBD2. Per germline, CDR1 SNHLY and CDR2 FYNNEI. V lost 6 bases, J lost 5 bases, and 6 bases stayed unmatched. CDR3 length equals 13 residues. The CDR3 DNA reads TGTGCCAGCAGAGAGACTAGCTTGGAGACCCAGTACTTC. It translates to CASRETSLETQYF.

This rearrangement joins TRBV7-6 to TRBJ2-1; D is possibly TRBD1 or TRBD2 (5 bases each). Trimming stripped 2 bases from V and 3 bases from J, with 8 bases between. Germline loops: CDR1 SGHVS, CDR2 FNYEAQ. There are 14 residues in the CDR3. The CDR3 loop reads CASSLRDGYNEQFF. For the CDR3, the DNA is TGTGCCAGCAGCTTAAGGGACGGCTACAATGAGCAGTTCTTC.

This clone appeared many times. The chain couples TRBV20-1 to TRBJ2-3; D ambiguous. The CDR3 is 14 residues long. Germline CDR1 DFQATT, CDR2 SNEGSKA (reference sequence). Trimming stripped 5 bases from V and 3 bases from J, with 15 bases between. DNA for the CDR3: TGCAGTGCTGTCGTTGATGCGATTACAGATACGCAGTATTTT. It specifies CSAVVDAITDTQYF.

This clone was counted at least ten times. The CDR3 protein is CASSYGSGAKNIQYF. The CDR3 DNA follows: TGTGCCAGTAGTTACGGGAGTGGGGCCAAAAACATTCAGTACTTC. This rearrangement joins TRBV19 to TRBJ2-4; weak D call: TRBD2 (6 bases). Trimming stripped 5 bases from V and 1 base from J, with 12 bases between. The CDR3 runs to 15 residues. Germline V gene lookup returns CDR1 LNHDA and CDR2 SQIVND (reference sequence).

Of note for this clone: At one boundary the junction diverges from the germline segment, which might be a read error. The rearrangement uses TRBV18 and TRBJ2-1, with a tentative D call TRBD2 (6 bases). The CDR3 is made up of 17 amino acids. Germline V CDR1 and CDR2: KGHSH, LQKENI. The CDR3 spells CASSPQRGGASDNEQFF. The DNA of the CDR3 is TGTGCCAGCTCACCCCAGAGGGGCGGGGCCTCCGACAATGAGCAGTTCTTC.

The genes are TRBV12-3 or TRBV12-4 and TRBJ2-7; D not resolved. Trimming left V 8 bases short and J 3 bases short, with 17 bases between. This CDR3 is 14 amino acids long. CDR3 DNA: TGTGCCAGCGACAACAAGATCGGGTACTACGAGCAGTACTTC. Translation gives CASDNKIGYYEQYF.

The chain joins TRBV7-3 to TRBJ1-6, with 7 bases matching TRBD1. This CDR3 is 16 amino acids long. Germline CDR1 is SGHTA and CDR2 is FQGTGA. V lost 5 bases to trimming and J lost 10 bases; unmatched junction nucleotides: 14. In nucleotides, the CDR3 is TGTGCCAGCAGCCCTTCCCCCGAGACAGGGTTCTCACCCCTCCACTTT. Amino acid sequence: CASSPSPETGFSPLHF.

The chain is built from TRBV28 and TRBJ1-5, with 9 positions matching TRBD1. CDR1 MDHEN and CDR2 SYDVKM come from the germline V gene. V dropped 5 bases and J dropped 0; count of bases not matched to a gene: 5. This CDR3 is built from 16 residues. Here the CDR3 reads CASSRGQGYSNQPQHF. CDR3 nucleotide sequence: TGTGCCAGCAGTCGGGGACAGGGCTATAGCAATCAGCCCCAGCATTTT.

This clone was seen a handful of times. The CDR3 coding sequence is TGTGCCAGCAGGGGACAGACCTATTCGAACACCGGGGAGCTGTTTTTT. It yields the protein CASRGQTYSNTGELFF. The rearrangement uses TRBV28 and TRBJ2-2; TRBD1 agrees at 7 bases. CDR1 is MDHEN and CDR2 is SYDVKM in the germline V gene. CDR3 length: 16 residues. Trimming cost V 6 bases and J 0 bases; bases outside gene matches: 7.

This clone is categorized as medium-sized. The V call is TRBV6-1, the J call TRBJ1-2; no clear D. Looked up from germline, CDR1 is MNHNS and CDR2 is SASEGT. The V and J ends lost 5 bases and 8 bases respectively, with 15 bases between them. The CDR3 consists of 13 residues. The CDR3 sequence: CASSLSGPQGYTF. The CDR3 coding sequence is TGTGCCAGCAGTCTTAGTGGCCCACAAGGCTACACCTTC.

This clone was observed at least ten times. The chain couples TRBV11-3 to TRBJ1-1, with TRBD1 identical over 12 bases. The trim removed 5 bases at V and 3 bases at J, leaving 13 bases unmatched. Germline V gene sequence: CDR1 SGHNT, CDR2 YENEEA. The CDR3 consists of 18 residues. The CDR3 DNA reads as TGTGCCAGCAGCCCGGGACCGGGACAGGGGGCGAGGCACACTGAAGCTTTCTTT. Translating gives CASSPGPGQGARHTEAFF. Full variable domain (rest looked up from reference TRBV11-3 and TRBJ1-1): EAGVVQSPRYKIIEKKQPVAFWCNPISGHNTLYWYLQNLGQGPELLIRYENEEAVDDSQLPKDRFSAERLKGVDSTLKIQPAELGDSAVYLCASSPGPGQGARHTEAFFGQGTRLTVV.